A selection of T cell receptor beta chains follows, all from one sample in a study of PD-1 blockade in classical Hodgkin lymphoma. Libraries were prepared by immunoSEQ multiplex PCR; TCRdb keeps only in-frame clonotypes and omits some of them. The data contain roughly 5,400 clones, approximately 87% of them seen just once; the ten biggest clones take up about 20%. The sequenced sample was CD8+ T cells from blood. The receptors were sampled from a human donor with classical Hodgkin lymphoma. CDR3s include the opening cysteine and the closing phenylalanine or tryptophan. A D gene is named only where the DNA matches it firmly. The listing skips clone size in some rows; elsewhere it reads once, few, many or a size class.

V: TRBV5-1; D: TRBD2; J: TRBJ2-6; size: NA; CDR3: CASSFSSGITGANVLTF; DNA: TGCGCCAGCAGCTTTTCTAGCGGGATAACTGGGGCCAACGTCCTGACTTTC
V: TRBV28; D: NA; J: TRBJ2-3; size: NA; CDR3: CASRGLLGSDTQYF; DNA: TGTGCCAGCAGGGGACTTTTGGGATCAGATACGCAGTATTTT
V: TRBV10-3; D: TRBD2; J: TRBJ2-2; size: NA; CDR3: CATAGGRTGELFF; DNA: TGTGCCACGGCGGGAGGGCGCACCGGGGAGCTGTTTTTT
V: TRBV29-1; D: NA; J: TRBJ2-3; size: NA; CDR3: CSVTTGEGGTDTQYF; DNA: TGCAGCGTTACCACAGGGGAGGGGGGCACAGATACGCAGTATTTT
V: TRBV25-1; D: TRBD2; J: TRBJ2-1; size: NA; CDR3: CASSAMTSGENNEQFF; DNA: TGTGCCAGCAGTGCGATGACTAGCGGGGAAAACAATGAGCAGTTCTTC
V: TRBV5-1; D: NA; J: TRBJ2-4; size: NA; CDR3: CASSPEGAQNIQYF; DNA: TGCGCCAGCAGTCCCGAAGGGGCCCAAAACATTCAGTACTTC
V: TRBV18; D: NA; J: TRBJ2-1; size: NA; CDR3: CASSPEDSSPSYNEQFF; DNA: TGTGCCAGCTCACCGGAAGACTCCTCACCCTCCTACAATGAGCAGTTCTTC
V: TRBV25-1; D: NA; J: TRBJ2-3; size: NA; CDR3: CASTQAGPPDTQYF; DNA: TGTGCCAGCACTCAAGCGGGCCCCCCAGATACGCAGTATTTT
V: TRBV25-1; D: TRBD1; J: TRBJ2-1; size: once; CDR3: CASSELGDSSYNEQFF; DNA: TGTGCCAGCAGTGAATTAGGGGACAGCTCCTACAATGAGCAGTTCTTC
V: TRBV29-1; D: NA; J: TRBJ2-7; size: NA; CDR3: CSVWEAGTVSYEQYF; DNA: TGCAGCGTCTGGGAGGCAGGCACCGTCTCCTACGAGCAGTACTTC
V: TRBV7-9; D: NA; J: TRBJ2-2; size: NA; CDR3: CASSPDGTGELFF; DNA: TGTGCCAGCAGCCCCGACGGCACCGGGGAGCTGTTTTTT
V: TRBV6-4; D: NA; J: TRBJ1-1; size: large; CDR3: CASRRTENTEAFF; DNA: TGTGCCAGCAGGAGGACAGAGAACACTGAAGCTTTCTTT
V: TRBV14; D: NA; J: TRBJ1-2; size: NA; CDR3: CASSQTLPIDPAGYGYTF; DNA: TGTGCCAGCAGCCAAACCTTACCCATCGACCCAGCGGGCTATGGCTACACCTTC
V: TRBV2; D: NA; J: TRBJ2-7; size: NA; CDR3: CASSDTWNSYEQYF; DNA: TGTGCCAGCAGTGATACGTGGAATTCCTACGAGCAGTACTTC
V: TRBV7-1; D: TRBD2; J: TRBJ2-7; size: NA; CDR3: CASSAGTSGSKRYEQYF; DNA: TGTGCCAGCAGCGCCGGGACTAGCGGGAGTAAGAGGTACGAGCAGTACTTC
V: TRBV7-9; D: TRBD2; J: TRBJ2-7; size: NA; CDR3: CASSLKGGLAYEQYF; DNA: TGTGCCAGCAGCTTAAAGGGAGGACTAGCCTACGAGCAGTACTTC
V: TRBV30; D: TRBD2; J: TRBJ2-1; size: NA; CDR3: CAWSEGLAGGYEQFF; DNA: TGTGCCTGGAGTGAGGGACTAGCGGGAGGTTACGAGCAGTTCTTC
V: TRBV25-1; D: NA; J: TRBJ2-3; size: NA; CDR3: CASSEGGTDTQYF; DNA: TGTGCCAGCAGTGAGGGGGGCACAGATACGCAGTATTTT
V: TRBV7-9; D: TRBD1; J: TRBJ2-7; size: NA; CDR3: CASSSTSGTAPIEQYF; DNA: TGTGCCAGCAGCTCAACTTCCGGGACAGCCCCTATAGAGCAGTACTTC
V: TRBV18; D: TRBD2; J: TRBJ2-1; size: NA; CDR3: CASSPPTSGGGNEQFF; DNA: TGTGCCAGCTCACCACCGACTAGCGGAGGTGGGAATGAGCAGTTCTTC
V: TRBV25-1; D: TRBD1; J: TRBJ2-5; size: NA; CDR3: CASSEGRDRGGQETQYF; DNA: TGTGCCAGCAGTGAAGGCCGGGACAGGGGGGGACAAGAGACCCAGTACTTC
V: TRBV7-8; D: TRBD2; J: TRBJ2-5; size: NA; CDR3: CASSLARTSGSLQETQYF; DNA: TGTGCCAGCAGCTTAGCTAGGACTAGCGGGAGTTTGCAAGAGACCCAGTACTTC
V: TRBV30; D: NA; J: TRBJ2-3; size: NA; CDR3: CAWSVGTDTQYF; DNA: TGTGCCTGGAGTGTAGGCACAGATACGCAGTATTTT
V: TRBV6-1; D: NA; J: TRBJ1-6; size: NA; CDR3: CASSEGDASPLHF; DNA: TGTGCCAGCAGTGAAGGGGACGCTTCACCCCTCCACTTT
V: TRBV29-1; D: NA; J: TRBJ1-1; size: NA; CDR3: CSVGQLNTEAFF; DNA: TGCAGCGTCGGGCAATTGAACACTGAAGCTTTCTTT
V: TRBV6-4; D: TRBD1; J: TRBJ1-6; size: NA; CDR3: CASSDSTGGTPLHF; DNA: TGTGCCAGCAGTGACTCGACAGGGGGCACACCCCTCCACTTT
V: TRBV9; D: NA; J: TRBJ1-1; size: NA; CDR3: CASSEGRMNTEAFF; DNA: TGTGCCAGCAGCGAGGGACGGATGAACACTGAAGCTTTCTTT
V: TRBV6-4; D: NA; J: TRBJ2-3; size: NA; CDR3: CASSDSKEGSTDTQYF; DNA: TGTGCCAGCAGTGACTCGAAGGAGGGGAGCACAGATACGCAGTATTTT
V: TRBV7-3; D: NA; J: TRBJ2-7; size: few; CDR3: CASSPDGGYEQYF; DNA: TGTGCCAGCAGCCCCGATGGAGGCTACGAGCAGTACTTC
V: TRBV25-1; D: NA; J: TRBJ2-2; size: NA; CDR3: CASQKQRNTGELFF; DNA: TGTGCCAGCCAGAAGCAGAGGAACACCGGGGAGCTGTTTTTT
V: TRBV27; D: TRBD1; J: TRBJ1-1; size: NA; CDR3: CASSFGTAGNTEAFF; DNA: TGTGCCAGCAGTTTCGGGACAGCGGGGAACACTGAAGCTTTCTTT
V: TRBV13; D: TRBD2; J: TRBJ2-1; size: NA; CDR3: CASSLLAGVEEQFF; DNA: TGTGCCAGCAGCCTACTAGCGGGAGTCGAAGAGCAGTTCTTC
V: TRBV19; D: TRBD1; J: TRBJ2-1; size: once; CDR3: CASESGQFYNEQFF; DNA: TGTGCCAGCGAATCGGGACAGTTCTACAATGAGCAGTTCTTC
V: TRBV4-2; D: TRBD2; J: TRBJ2-3; size: NA; CDR3: CASSQERSLAGVEDTQYF; DNA: TGTGCCAGCAGCCAAGAAAGGAGTCTAGCGGGAGTGGAAGATACGCAGTATTTT
V: TRBV28; D: NA; J: TRBJ2-3; size: NA; CDR3: CASSLGGDTQYF; DNA: TGTGCCAGCAGTTTAGGGGGAGATACGCAGTATTTT
V: TRBV10-1; D: NA; J: TRBJ1-2; size: few; CDR3: CASSESETGYTF; DNA: TGCGCCAGCAGTGAGTCGGAGACGGGCTACACCTTC
V: TRBV6-1; D: NA; J: TRBJ1-1; size: few; CDR3: CRGGPGTEAFF; DNA: TGCCGGGGAGGACCGGGAACTGAAGCTTTCTTT
V: TRBV25-1; D: TRBD2; J: TRBJ2-1; size: NA; CDR3: CASSEAGTSVANGDEQFF; DNA: TGTGCCAGCAGTGAAGCTGGGACTAGCGTGGCCAATGGGGATGAGCAGTTCTTC